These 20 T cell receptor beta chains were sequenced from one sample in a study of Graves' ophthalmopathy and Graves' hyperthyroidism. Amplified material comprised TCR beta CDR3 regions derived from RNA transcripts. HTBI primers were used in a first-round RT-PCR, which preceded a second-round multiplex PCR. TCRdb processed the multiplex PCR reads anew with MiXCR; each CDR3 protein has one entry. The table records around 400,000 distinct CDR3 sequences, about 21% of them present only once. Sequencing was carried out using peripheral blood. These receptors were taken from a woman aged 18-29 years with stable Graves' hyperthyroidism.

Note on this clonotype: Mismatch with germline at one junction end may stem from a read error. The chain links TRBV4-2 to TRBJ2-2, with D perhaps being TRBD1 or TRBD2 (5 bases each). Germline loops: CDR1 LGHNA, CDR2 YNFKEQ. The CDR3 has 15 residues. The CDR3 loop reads CAISQGTDNTGELFF. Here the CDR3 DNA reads TGTGCCATCAGCCAAGGGACGGACAACACCGGGGAGCTGTTTTTT.

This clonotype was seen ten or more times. This CDR3 is CASSRLRDRDHEQYF. As DNA, the CDR3 is TGCGCCAGCAGCCGACTACGGGACAGGGACCACGAGCAGTACTTC. The chain uses TRBV4-1 and TRBJ2-7; 9 nucleotides align to TRBD1. V was clipped by 4 bases and J by 5 bases; unmatched bases: 9. The CDR3 has 15 amino acids. Germline-derived CDR1 and CDR2 are MGHRA and YSYEKL.

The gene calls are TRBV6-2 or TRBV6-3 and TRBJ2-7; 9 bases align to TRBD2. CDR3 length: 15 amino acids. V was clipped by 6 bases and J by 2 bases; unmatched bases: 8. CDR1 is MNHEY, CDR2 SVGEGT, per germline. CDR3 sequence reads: CASSPSGGTTYEQYF. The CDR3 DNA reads TGTGCCAGCAGCCCAAGCGGGGGGACAACCTACGAGCAGTACTTC.

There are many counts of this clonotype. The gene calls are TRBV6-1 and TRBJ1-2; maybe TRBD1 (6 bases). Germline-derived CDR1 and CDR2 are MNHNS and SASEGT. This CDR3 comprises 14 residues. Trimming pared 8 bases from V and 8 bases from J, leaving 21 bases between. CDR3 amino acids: CASSRGGVEQGYTF. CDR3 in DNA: TGTGCCAGCTCTAGGGGGGGAGTGGAGCAGGGCTACACCTTC.

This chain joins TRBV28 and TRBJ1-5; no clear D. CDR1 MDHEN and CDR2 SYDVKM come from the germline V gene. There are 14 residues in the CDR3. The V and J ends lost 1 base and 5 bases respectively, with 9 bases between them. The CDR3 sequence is CASSLFGEHQPQHF. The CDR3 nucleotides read TGTGCCAGCAGTTTATTCGGGGAACATCAGCCCCAGCATTTT.

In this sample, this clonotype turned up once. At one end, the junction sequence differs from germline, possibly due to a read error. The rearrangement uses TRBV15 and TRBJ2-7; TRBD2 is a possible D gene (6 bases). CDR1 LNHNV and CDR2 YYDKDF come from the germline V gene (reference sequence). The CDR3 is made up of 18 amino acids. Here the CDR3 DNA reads TGTGCCACCAGCACAAGACCGGGACTCGTCGATAGCACCTACGATCAGTACTTC. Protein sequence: CATSTRPGLVDSTYDQYF.

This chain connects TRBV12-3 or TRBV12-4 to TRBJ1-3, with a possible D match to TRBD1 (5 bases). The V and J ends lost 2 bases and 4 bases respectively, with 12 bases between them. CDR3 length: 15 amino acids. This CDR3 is CASSLSGAPGNTIYF. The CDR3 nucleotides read TGTGCCAGCAGTTTATCTGGGGCTCCAGGAAACACCATATATTTT.

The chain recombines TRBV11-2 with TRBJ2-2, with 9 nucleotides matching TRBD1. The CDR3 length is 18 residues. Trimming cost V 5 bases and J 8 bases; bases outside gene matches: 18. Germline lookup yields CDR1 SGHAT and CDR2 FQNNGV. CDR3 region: CASSARPRRTGGLGELFF. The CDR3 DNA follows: TGTGCCAGCAGCGCAAGACCTCGTCGAACAGGGGGCTTAGGGGAGCTGTTTTTT.

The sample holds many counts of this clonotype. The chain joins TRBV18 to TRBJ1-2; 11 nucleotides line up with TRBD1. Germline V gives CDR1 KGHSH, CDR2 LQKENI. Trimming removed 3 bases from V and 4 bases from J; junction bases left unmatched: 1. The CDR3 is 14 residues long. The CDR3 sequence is CASSPGQGGYGYTF. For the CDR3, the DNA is TGTGCCAGCTCACCGGGACAGGGGGGCTATGGCTACACCTTC.

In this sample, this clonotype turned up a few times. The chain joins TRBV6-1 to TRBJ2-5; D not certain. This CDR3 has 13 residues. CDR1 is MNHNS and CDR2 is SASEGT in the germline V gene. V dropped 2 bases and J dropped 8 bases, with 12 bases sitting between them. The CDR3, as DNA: TGTGCCAGCAGTGAAATAACGACCCGAACCCAGTACTTC. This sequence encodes CASSEITTRTQYF.

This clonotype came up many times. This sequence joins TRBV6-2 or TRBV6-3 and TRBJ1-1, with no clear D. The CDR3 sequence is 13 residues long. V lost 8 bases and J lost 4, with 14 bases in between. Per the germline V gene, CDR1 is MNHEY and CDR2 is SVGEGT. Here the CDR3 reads CASDRGWATEAFF. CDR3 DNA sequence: TGTGCCAGCGACCGAGGATGGGCCACTGAAGCTTTCTTT.

This CDR3 is CASSLERGSNRGANTEAFF. Here the CDR3 DNA reads TGTGCCAGCAGTTTAGAGAGGGGCTCAAACAGGGGCGCGAACACTGAAGCTTTCTTT. The chain combines TRBV12-3 or TRBV12-4 with TRBJ1-1, with TRBD1 identical over 7 bases. The CDR3 covers 19 residues. V was pared by 1 base and J by 1 base, with 15 bases of the junction left unmatched.

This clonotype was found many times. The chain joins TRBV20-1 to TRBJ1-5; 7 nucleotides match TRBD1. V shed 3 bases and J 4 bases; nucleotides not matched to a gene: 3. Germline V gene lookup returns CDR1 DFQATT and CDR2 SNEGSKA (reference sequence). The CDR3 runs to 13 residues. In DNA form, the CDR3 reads TGCAGTGCTAGGCAACAGGGGAATCAGCCCCAGCATTTT. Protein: CSARQQGNQPQHF.

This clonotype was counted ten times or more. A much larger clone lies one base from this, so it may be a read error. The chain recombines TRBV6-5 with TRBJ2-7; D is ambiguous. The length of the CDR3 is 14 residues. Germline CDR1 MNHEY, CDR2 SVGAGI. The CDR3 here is CASRLGLSSYGQYF. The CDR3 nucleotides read TGTGCCAGCAGACTGGGCCTCAGCTCCTACGGGCAGTACTTC.

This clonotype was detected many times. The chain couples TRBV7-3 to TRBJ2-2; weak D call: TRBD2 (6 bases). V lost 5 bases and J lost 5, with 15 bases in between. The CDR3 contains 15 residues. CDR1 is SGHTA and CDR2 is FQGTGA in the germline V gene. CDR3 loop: CASSPTGRGTGELFF. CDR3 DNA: TGTGCCAGCAGCCCCACGGGACGGGGGACCGGGGAGCTGTTTTTT. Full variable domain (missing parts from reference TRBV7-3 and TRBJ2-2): GAGVSQTPSNKVTEKGKYVELRCDPISGHTALYWYRQSLGQGPEFLIYFQGTGAADDSGLPNDRFFAVRPEGSVSTLKIQRTERGDSAVYLCASSPTGRGTGELFFGEGSRLTVL.

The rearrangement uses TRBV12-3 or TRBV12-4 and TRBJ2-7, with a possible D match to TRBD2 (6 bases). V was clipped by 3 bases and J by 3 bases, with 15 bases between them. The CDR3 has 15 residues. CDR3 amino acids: CASSFVRDSHYEQYF. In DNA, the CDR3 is TGTGCCAGCAGTTTTGTTCGGGACTCACACTACGAGCAGTACTTC.

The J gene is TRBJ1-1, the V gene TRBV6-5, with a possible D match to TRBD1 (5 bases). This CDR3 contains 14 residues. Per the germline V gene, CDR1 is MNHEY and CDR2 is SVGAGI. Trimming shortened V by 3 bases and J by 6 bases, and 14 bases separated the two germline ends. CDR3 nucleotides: TGTGCCAGCAGTTATGGGGCGGGACGGGCTGAAGCTTTCTTT. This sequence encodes CASSYGAGRAEAFF.

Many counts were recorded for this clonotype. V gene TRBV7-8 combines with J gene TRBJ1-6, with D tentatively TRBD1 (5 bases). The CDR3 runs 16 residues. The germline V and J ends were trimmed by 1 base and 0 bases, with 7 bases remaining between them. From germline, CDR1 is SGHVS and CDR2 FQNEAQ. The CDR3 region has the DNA TGTGCCAGCAGCTTAGTACAGGCCTCCTATAATTCACCCCTCCACTTT. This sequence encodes CASSLVQASYNSPLHF. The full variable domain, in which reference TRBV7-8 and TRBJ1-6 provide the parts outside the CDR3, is GAGVSQSPRYKVAKRGQDVALRCDPISGHVSLFWYQQALGQGPEFLTYFQNEAQLDKSGLPSDRFFAERPEGSVSTLKIQRTQQEDSAVYLCASSLVQASYNSPLHFGNGTRLTVT.

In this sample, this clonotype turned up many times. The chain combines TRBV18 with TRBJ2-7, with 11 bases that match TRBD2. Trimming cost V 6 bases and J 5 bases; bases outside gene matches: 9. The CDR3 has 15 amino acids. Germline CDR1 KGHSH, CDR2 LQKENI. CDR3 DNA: TGTGCCAGCTCCGAATTACTAGCGGGAGACCACGAGCAGTACTTC. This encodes CASSELLAGDHEQYF. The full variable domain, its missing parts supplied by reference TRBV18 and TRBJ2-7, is NAGVMQNPRHLVRRRGQEARLRCSPMKGHSHVYWYRQLPEEGLKFMVYLQKENIIDESGMPKERFSAEFPKEGPSILRIQQVVRGDSAAYFCASSELLAGDHEQYFGPGTRLTVT.

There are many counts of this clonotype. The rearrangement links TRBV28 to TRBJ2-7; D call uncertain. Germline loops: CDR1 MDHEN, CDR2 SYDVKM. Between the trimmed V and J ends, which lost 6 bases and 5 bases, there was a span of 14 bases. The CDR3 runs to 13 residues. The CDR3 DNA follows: TGTGCCAGCAGGAGAATGCTTTTCGACGAGCAGTACTTC. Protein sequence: CASRRMLFDEQYF.